What follows are 15 T cell receptor beta chains derived from one specimen sequenced in a study of T cells after yellow fever vaccination. TCRdb passed the 5' RACE reads through MiXCR, listing each CDR3 protein once. The profile shows some 670,000 distinct CDR3 sequences, over 9% of them singletons. The input for sequencing was PBMCs, taken on the day of the yellow fever booster vaccination. The receptors were gathered from a man aged 25 to 40 who received the YFV17D yellow fever vaccine.

This clonotype was seen a handful of times. The chain has TRBV20-1 and TRBJ2-7; D possibly corresponds to TRBD1 (6 bases). Germline loops: CDR1 DFQATT, CDR2 SNEGSKA (reference sequence). CDR3 size: 13 residues. V lost 0 bases and J 5 bases, leaving 11 bases between the germline ends. The CDR3 protein is CSARDNRVHEQYF. The CDR3 DNA sequence: TGCAGTGCTAGAGACAACAGGGTCCACGAGCAGTACTTC.

This clonotype was seen more than once but under ten times. V usage is TRBV14 and J usage is TRBJ2-1; TRBD1 matches 9 bases. The CDR3 loop spans 17 amino acids. The germline gives CDR1 SGHDN, CDR2 FVKESK. Losses at the gene ends were 4 bases for V and 5 bases for J; bases not matched to a gene: 12. The chain's CDR3 is CASSRLGQGIKDNEQFF. The CDR3 DNA follows: TGTGCCAGCAGCCGACTTGGACAGGGGATAAAGGACAATGAGCAGTTCTTC.

This clonotype was recorded a few times. This rearrangement joins TRBV7-9 to TRBJ2-1, with a weak D call TRBD2 (6 bases). The CDR3 spans 17 residues. V shed 5 bases and J shed 4 bases, with 21 bases lying between them. Per the germline V gene, CDR1 is SEHNR and CDR2 is FQNEAQ (reference sequence). CDR3 coding DNA: TGTGCCAGCAGCCCAACCCGGGAGAAGAAGGAGTACAATGAGCAGTTCTTC. Encoded protein: CASSPTREKKEYNEQFF.

Ten or more counts support this clonotype. A read error may account for a junction end that differs from germline. V gene TRBV7-9 combines with J gene TRBJ1-1, with unresolved D. This CDR3 has 8 amino acids. The germline gives CDR1 SEHNR, CDR2 FQNEAQ (reference sequence). The CDR3 bases are TGCCGGACGGACGAAGCTTTCTTT. It is translated as CRTDEAFF. The full variable domain, in which reference TRBV7-9 and TRBJ1-1 provide the parts outside the CDR3, is DTGVSQNPRHKITKRGQNVTFRCDPISEHNRLYWYRQTLGQGPEFLTYFQNEAQLEKSRLLSDRFSAERPKGSFSTLEIQRTEQGDSAMYLCRTDEAFFGQGTRLTVV.

This rearrangement joins TRBV5-4 to TRBJ2-3, with 8 bases matching TRBD2. Trimming took 5 bases from V and 4 from J; bases not matched to a gene: 12. The CDR3 length is 16 residues. Germline assignment: CDR1 SGHNT and CDR2 YYREEE (reference sequence). CDR3 in DNA: TGTGCCAGCAGTCGGCGCACAGCGGGAGTGCCAGATACGCAGTATTTT. Amino acids: CASSRRTAGVPDTQYF.

In this sample, this clonotype turned up a few times. The V gene is TRBV12-3 or TRBV12-4, the J gene TRBJ2-7, with TRBD2 matching 14 bases. The junction had 7 bases not matched to a gene; V was cut back by 0 bases and J by 0 bases. The CDR3 runs to 19 residues. The CDR3 loop is CASSLAGTSGSRSSYEQYF. The CDR3 DNA is TGTGCCAGCAGTTTAGCGGGGACTAGCGGGAGTAGAAGCTCCTACGAGCAGTACTTC.

A few counts support this clonotype. This rearrangement joins TRBV7-2 to TRBJ2-7; 9 bases are shared with TRBD2. The ends lost 5 bases at V and 2 bases at J; junction bases unmatched: 7. The CDR3 length is 15 residues. The V gene's germline CDR1 is SGHTA and CDR2 FQGNSA. CDR3 DNA: TGTGCCAGCAGCGCGGGGGGGGGGATCCCCTACGAGCAGTACTTC. Amino acids: CASSAGGGIPYEQYF.

This clonotype was counted at least ten times. The chain links TRBV5-1 to TRBJ2-7; D remains ambiguous. Per the germline V gene, CDR1 is SGHRS and CDR2 is YFSETQ. V lost 0 bases and J lost 2, with 6 bases in between. The CDR3 has 13 amino acids. The DNA for the CDR3 is TGCGCCAGCAGCTTGGACTTAACCTACGAGCAGTACTTC. It yields the protein CASSLDLTYEQYF.

This clonotype occurred a few times. This chain connects TRBV14 to TRBJ2-3, with a tentative D call TRBD1 (5 bases). This CDR3 has 15 residues. CDR1 is SGHDN, CDR2 FVKESK, per germline. Between the trimmed V and J ends, which lost 2 bases and 0 bases, there was a span of 9 bases. In nucleotides, the CDR3 is TGTGCCAGCAGCCAATACGACAGTAGCACAGATACGCAGTATTTT. Translation: CASSQYDSSTDTQYF. The entire variable domain, with the rest obtained from reference TRBV14 and TRBJ2-3, is as follows: EAGVTQFPSHSVIEKGQTVTLRCDPISGHDNLYWYRRVMGKEIKFLLHFVKESKQDESGMPNNRFLAERTGGTYSTLKVQPAELEDSGVYFCASSQYDSSTDTQYFGPGTRLTVL.

Ten or more counts support this clonotype. CDR3 DNA sequence: TGTGCCACCAGTGATTCAGGTTCCACAGATACGCAGTATTTT. This codes for CATSDSGSTDTQYF. This rearrangement joins TRBV24-1 to TRBJ2-3; D gene unclear. The CDR3 has 14 amino acids. CDR1 KGHDR and CDR2 SFDVKD come from the germline V gene. V was trimmed by 2 bases and J by 2 bases, leaving 7 bases between them.

The chain joins TRBV2 to TRBJ2-1; 7 bases align to TRBD1. This CDR3 contains 14 residues. Trimming at V came to 7 bases and at J to 2 bases, leaving 5 bases not matched to a gene. Germline lookup yields CDR1 SNHLY and CDR2 FYNNEI. The CDR3 region has the DNA TGTGCCAGCACCAGACAGGGCCCCTACAATGAGCAGTTCTTC. Translation: CASTRQGPYNEQFF.

This clonotype has just a few counts. The V and J genes are TRBV10-3 and TRBJ2-3; the D is unclear. Deletions cut 5 bases from V and 2 bases from J, with 5 bases between. The CDR3 loop spans 12 amino acids. The germline CDR1 and CDR2 sequences are ENHRY and SYGVKD. The DNA of the CDR3 is TGTGCCATCAGTCGAAACACAGATACGCAGTATTTT. Protein: CAISRNTDTQYF.

The CDR3 protein is CATSRDLSNYGYTF. The CDR3 nucleotides read TGTGCCACCAGCAGAGATCTCTCTAACTATGGCTACACCTTC. The chain is built from TRBV15 and TRBJ1-2; D unclear. Germline CDR1 and CDR2: LNHNV and YYDKDF (reference sequence). The germline V and J ends were trimmed by 0 bases and 0 bases, with 5 bases remaining between them. The CDR3 spans 14 residues.

The V and J genes are TRBV4-3 and TRBJ2-2, with unresolved D. This CDR3 has 13 amino acids. With 0 bases removed from V and 6 bases from J, the gap between germline ends came to 5 bases. Germline CDR1 LGHNA, CDR2 YSLEER. The CDR3 coding sequence is TGCGCCAGCAGCCAAGAAGCGTCCGGGGAGCTGTTTTTT. This translates into CASSQEASGELFF.

The rearrangement joins TRBV4-3 to TRBJ2-1; D is ambiguous. The V and J ends lost 3 bases and 2 bases respectively, with 14 bases between them. This CDR3 spans 16 amino acids. Germline V gene sequence: CDR1 LGHNA, CDR2 YSLEER. CDR3 region: CASSHSAADPYNEQFF. The CDR3 DNA follows: TGCGCCAGCAGCCATTCTGCGGCCGATCCCTACAATGAGCAGTTCTTC.